The present T cell receptor (beta chain) was sequenced within a study of blood T cells in healthy people across ages. Notes on this clonotype: Its antigen is not identified.

The CDR3 has 13 residues. Trimming cost V 7 bases and J 5 bases, with 15 bases left between them. CDR1 is MNHEY, CDR2 SVGEGT, per germline. With a J-beta primer mix and a sample-barcoded 5' primer, a second PCR ran 7 to 11 cycles. TCRdb reprocessed the 5' RACE reads via MiXCR and lists one record per CDR3 protein. In the table there are 1.5 million to 2 million distinct CDR3 sequences, around 48% of which are singletons. Study-level findings and limits: Per million T cells, the diversity of TCR beta decreased roughly linearly as age advanced. More naive CD4+ cells and higher diversity were found in long-lived than in aged donors.

Donors were healthy Caucasian individuals from Russia aged roughly 6 to 90. In each sample, at least 6.5 million PBMCs were isolated. V and J are TRBV6-2 or TRBV6-3 and TRBJ2-7, with a tentative D call TRBD1 (5 bases). This sequence originates from a woman aged 40 to 50 in good health. Sequencing used blood. This CDR3 is CASIQTKGHEQYF. For the CDR3, the DNA is TGTGCCAGCATTCAAACCAAGGGGCACGAGCAGTACTTC.